The T cell receptor beta chain described here comes from a study of vaccination effects on CD4 cells after COVID-19. Clones were sequenced by immunoSEQ multiplex PCR, and TCRdb holds only the in-frame ones, with some missing. The sample includes fewer than 50,000 clones, 82% of them seen just once. CDR3 length equals 14 residues. Germline V lookup: CDR1 MNHEY, CDR2 SVGAGI. V was clipped by 6 bases and J by 5 bases, with 13 bases between them. Under the ViraFEST assay, PBMC were stimulated with viral peptide pools so that antigen-specific CD4+ T cells expanded. Sequencing was performed afterwards. Between days 10 and 11 of culture, CD4+ T cells were separated out. Two-dose vaccination with either BNT162b2 or mRNA-1273 was given to the participants. Nucleocapsid antibodies were negative in the vaccine recipients, who had never had SARS-CoV-2 infection. IL-2 medium took the place of half the medium on both days 3 and 7.

The study, taken as a whole, reports: Whether induced by infection or by vaccine, clones showed marked clonal contraction late after vaccination.

In the case of this clone: The antigen remains unidentified.

The receptor was isolated from a human donor who received a COVID-19 vaccine. Some clones in this sample may be carry-over from other donors' samples. The source material was CD4+ T cells from PBMCs cultured with HCoV-NL63 spike peptides, sampled after COVID-19 vaccination. The chain links TRBV6-5 to TRBJ1-4, with unresolved D. The CDR3 DNA sequence: TGTGCCAGCAGCCCGACATTGTGGAATGAAAAACTGTTTTTT. As protein: CASSPTLWNEKLFF.